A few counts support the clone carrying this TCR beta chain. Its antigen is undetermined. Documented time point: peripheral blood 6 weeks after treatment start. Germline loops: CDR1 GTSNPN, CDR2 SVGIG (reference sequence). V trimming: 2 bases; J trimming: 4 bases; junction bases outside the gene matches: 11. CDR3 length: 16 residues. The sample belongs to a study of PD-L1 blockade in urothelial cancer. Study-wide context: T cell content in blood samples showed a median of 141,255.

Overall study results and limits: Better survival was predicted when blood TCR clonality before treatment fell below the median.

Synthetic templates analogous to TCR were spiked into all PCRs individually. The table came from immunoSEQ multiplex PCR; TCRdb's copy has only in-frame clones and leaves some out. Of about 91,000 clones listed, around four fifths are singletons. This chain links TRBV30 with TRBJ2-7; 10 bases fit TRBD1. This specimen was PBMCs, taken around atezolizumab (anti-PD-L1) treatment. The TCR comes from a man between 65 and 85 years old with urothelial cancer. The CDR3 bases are TGTGCCTGGAGTCGGGGTTTGGCGGGACAGGGGTACGAGCAGTACTTC. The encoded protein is CAWSRGLAGQGYEQYF.